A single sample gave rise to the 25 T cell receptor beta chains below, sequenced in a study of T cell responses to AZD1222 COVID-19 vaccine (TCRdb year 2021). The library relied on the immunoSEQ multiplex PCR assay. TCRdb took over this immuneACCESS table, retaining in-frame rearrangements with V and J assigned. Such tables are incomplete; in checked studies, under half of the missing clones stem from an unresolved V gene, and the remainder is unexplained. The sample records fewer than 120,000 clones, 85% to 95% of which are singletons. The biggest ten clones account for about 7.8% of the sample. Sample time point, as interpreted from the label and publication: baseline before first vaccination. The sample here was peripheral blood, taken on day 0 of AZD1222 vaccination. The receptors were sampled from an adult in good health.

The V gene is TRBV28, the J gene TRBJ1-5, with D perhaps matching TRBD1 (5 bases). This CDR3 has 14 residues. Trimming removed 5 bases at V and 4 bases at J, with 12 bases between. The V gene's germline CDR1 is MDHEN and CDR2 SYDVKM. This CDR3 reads CASSPGGWNQPQHF. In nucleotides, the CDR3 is TGTGCCAGCAGTCCCGGGGGTTGGAATCAGCCCCAGCATTTT.

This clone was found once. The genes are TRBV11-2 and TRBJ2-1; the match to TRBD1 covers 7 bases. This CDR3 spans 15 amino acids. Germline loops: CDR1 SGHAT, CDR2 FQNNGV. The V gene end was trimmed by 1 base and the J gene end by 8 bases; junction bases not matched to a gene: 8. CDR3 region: CASSLGGGQVYEQFF. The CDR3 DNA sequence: TGTGCCAGCAGCTTAGGGGGCGGACAGGTTTATGAGCAGTTCTTC.

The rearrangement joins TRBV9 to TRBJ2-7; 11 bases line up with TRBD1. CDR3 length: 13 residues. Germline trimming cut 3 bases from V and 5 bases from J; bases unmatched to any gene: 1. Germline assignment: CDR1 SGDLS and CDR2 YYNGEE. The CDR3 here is CASSGTGGHEQYF. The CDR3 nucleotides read TGTGCCAGCAGCGGGACAGGGGGCCACGAGCAGTACTTC. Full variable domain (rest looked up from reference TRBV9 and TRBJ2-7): DSGVTQTPKHLITATGQRVTLRCSPRSGDLSVYWYQQSLDQGLQFLIQYYNGEERAKGNILERFSAQQFPDLHSELNLSSLELGDSALYFCASSGTGGHEQYFGPGTRLTVT.

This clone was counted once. CDR3 DNA: TGTGCCAGCAGCTGGACAGGGCATGGCTACACCTTC. Its translation: CASSWTGHGYTF. This chain connects TRBV6-4 to TRBJ1-2; 8 bases align to TRBD1. The germline V gene has CDR1 MRHNA and CDR2 SNTAGT. Trimming cost V 6 bases and J 6 bases; bases outside gene matches: 3. The CDR3 consists of 12 residues.

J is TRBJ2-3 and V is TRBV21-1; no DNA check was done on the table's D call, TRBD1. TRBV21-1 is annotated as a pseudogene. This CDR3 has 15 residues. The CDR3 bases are TGTGCCAGCAGCAAAGAAGGACAGGGCACAGATACGCAGTATTTT. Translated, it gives CASSKEGQGTDTQYF.

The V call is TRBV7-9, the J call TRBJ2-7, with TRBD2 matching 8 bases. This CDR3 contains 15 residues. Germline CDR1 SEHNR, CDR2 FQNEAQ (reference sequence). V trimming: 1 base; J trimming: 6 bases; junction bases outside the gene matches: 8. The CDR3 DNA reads TGTGCCAGCAGCTTAGGGTGGCGGGGGGCCAGCGAGCAGTACTTC. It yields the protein CASSLGWRGASEQYF.

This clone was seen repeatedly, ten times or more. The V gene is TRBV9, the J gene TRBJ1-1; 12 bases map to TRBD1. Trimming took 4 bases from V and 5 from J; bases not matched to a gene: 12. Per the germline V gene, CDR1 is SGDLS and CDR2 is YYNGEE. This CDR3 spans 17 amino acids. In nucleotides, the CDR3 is TGTGCCAGCAGCTCGGGACAGGGGGCGCTAGCAGGAACTGAAGCTTTCTTT. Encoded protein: CASSSGQGALAGTEAFF.

The CDR3 protein is CASSQDRDRGLEQYF. The CDR3, as DNA: TGCGCCAGCAGCCAGGACCGGGACAGGGGGCTGGAGCAGTACTTC. The gene calls are TRBV4-1 and TRBJ2-7, with 12 nucleotides matching TRBD1. The V gene end was trimmed by 3 bases and the J gene end by 7 bases; junction bases not matched to a gene: 7. In germline, CDR1 is MGHRA, CDR2 YSYEKL. CDR3 size: 15 residues.

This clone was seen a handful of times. The CDR3 DNA reads as TGCGCCAGCAGGACGACAGGCTCGGCCTACGAGCAGTACTTC. Amino acids: CASRTTGSAYEQYF. V usage is TRBV10-2 and J usage is TRBJ2-7; tentatively, D is TRBD1 (6 bases). Trimming took 6 bases from V and 2 from J, leaving 14 bases between them. This CDR3 has 14 amino acids. In germline, CDR1 is WSHSY, CDR2 SAAADI.

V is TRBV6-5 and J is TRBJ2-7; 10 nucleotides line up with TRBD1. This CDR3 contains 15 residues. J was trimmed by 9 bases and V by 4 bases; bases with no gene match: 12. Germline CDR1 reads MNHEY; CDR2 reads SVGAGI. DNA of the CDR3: TGTGCCAGCAGTTTCACCGGGACAGGGGTCGGGGGGCAGTACTTC. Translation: CASSFTGTGVGGQYF.

The CDR3 loop is CAISESPGAGQPQHF. The CDR3 DNA reads as TGTGCCATCAGTGAGTCCCCAGGGGCGGGTCAGCCCCAGCATTTT. The rearrangement joins TRBV10-3 to TRBJ1-5, with a possible D match to TRBD1 (6 bases). CDR1 ENHRY and CDR2 SYGVKD come from the germline V gene. The CDR3 extends over 15 amino acids. Trimming pared 0 bases from V and 6 bases from J, leaving 12 bases between.

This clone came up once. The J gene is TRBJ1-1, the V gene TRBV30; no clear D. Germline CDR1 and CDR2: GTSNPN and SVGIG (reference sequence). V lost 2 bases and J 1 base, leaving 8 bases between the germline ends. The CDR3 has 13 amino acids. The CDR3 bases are TGTGCCTGGAGTAGCCAGCCGAACACTGAAGCTTTCTTT. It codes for CAWSSQPNTEAFF. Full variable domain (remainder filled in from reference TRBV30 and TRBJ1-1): SQTIHQWPATLVQPVGSPLSLECTVEGTSNPNLYWYRQAAGRGLQLLFYSVGIGQISSEVPQNLSASRPQDRQFILSSKKLLLSDSGFYLCAWSSQPNTEAFFGQGTRLTVV.

For the CDR3, the DNA is TGTGCCAGCTCACCACCGGGACAGGGGGCTTACGAGCAGTACTTC. Residues: CASSPPGQGAYEQYF. This sequence joins TRBV18 and TRBJ2-7; 12 bases are shared with TRBD1. The CDR3 is 15 residues long. Germline V gene lookup returns CDR1 KGHSH and CDR2 LQKENI. V lost 0 bases to trimming and J lost 4 bases; unmatched junction nucleotides: 1. Variable domain in full (rest from reference TRBV18 and TRBJ2-7): NAGVMQNPRHLVRRRGQEARLRCSPMKGHSHVYWYRQLPEEGLKFMVYLQKENIIDESGMPKERFSAEFPKEGPSILRIQQVVRGDSAAYFCASSPPGQGAYEQYFGPGTRLTVT.

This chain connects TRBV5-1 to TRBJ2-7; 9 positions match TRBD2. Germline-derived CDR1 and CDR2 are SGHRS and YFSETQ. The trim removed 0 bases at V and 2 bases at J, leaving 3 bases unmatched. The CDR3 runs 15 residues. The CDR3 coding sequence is TGCGCCAGCAGCTTGGAGGCTAGCGGGGCCTACGAGCAGTACTTC. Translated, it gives CASSLEASGAYEQYF.

The CDR3 reads CASSFSENTEAFF. Written as DNA, the CDR3 is TGTGCCAGCAGCTTCAGCGAGAACACTGAAGCTTTCTTT. This chain joins TRBV11-2 and TRBJ1-1, with D unresolved. Trimming cost V 3 bases and J 1 base, with 6 bases left between them. Germline CDR1 reads SGHAT; CDR2 reads FQNNGV. The CDR3 has 13 amino acids.

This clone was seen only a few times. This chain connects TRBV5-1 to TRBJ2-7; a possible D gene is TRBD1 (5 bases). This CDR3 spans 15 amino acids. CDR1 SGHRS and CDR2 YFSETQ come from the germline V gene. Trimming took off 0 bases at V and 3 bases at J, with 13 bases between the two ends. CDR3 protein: CASSLGVRVVYEQYF. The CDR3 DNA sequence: TGCGCCAGCAGCTTGGGGGTCAGGGTTGTCTACGAGCAGTACTTC.

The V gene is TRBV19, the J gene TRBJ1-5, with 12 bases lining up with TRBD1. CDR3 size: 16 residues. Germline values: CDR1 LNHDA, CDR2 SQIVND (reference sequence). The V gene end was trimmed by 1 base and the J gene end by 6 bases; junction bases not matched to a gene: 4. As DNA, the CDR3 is TGTGCCAGTAGTATAGTCGGGACAGGGGGCTCTCAGCCCCAGCATTTT. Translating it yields CASSIVGTGGSQPQHF.

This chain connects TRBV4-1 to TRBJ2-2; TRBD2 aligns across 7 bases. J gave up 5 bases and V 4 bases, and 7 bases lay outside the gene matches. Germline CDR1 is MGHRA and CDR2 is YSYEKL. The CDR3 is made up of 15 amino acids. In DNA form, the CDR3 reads TGCGCCAGCAGCCCTCTTGGGGGGGAAACCGGGGAGCTGTTTTTT. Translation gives CASSPLGGETGELFF.

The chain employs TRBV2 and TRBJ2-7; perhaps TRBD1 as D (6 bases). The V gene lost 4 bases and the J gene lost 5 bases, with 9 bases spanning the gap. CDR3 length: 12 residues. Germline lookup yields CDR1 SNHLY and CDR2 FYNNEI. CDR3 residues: CASSGTANEQYF. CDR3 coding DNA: TGTGCCAGCAGTGGGACAGCCAACGAGCAGTACTTC.

CDR3 loop: CASSEALLQGARGYTF. The CDR3 DNA follows: TGTGCCAGCAGTGAAGCGCTGTTACAGGGGGCTCGTGGCTACACCTTC. This chain connects TRBV2 to TRBJ1-2, with 9 bases matching TRBD1. This CDR3 comprises 16 residues. Germline V CDR1 and CDR2: SNHLY, FYNNEI. J lost 7 bases, V lost 0 bases, and 9 bases had no gene match.

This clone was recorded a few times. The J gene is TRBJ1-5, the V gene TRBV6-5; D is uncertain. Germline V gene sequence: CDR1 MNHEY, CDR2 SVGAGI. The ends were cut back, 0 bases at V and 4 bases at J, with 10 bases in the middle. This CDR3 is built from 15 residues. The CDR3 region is CASSYSHGNNQPQHF. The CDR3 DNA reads TGTGCCAGCAGTTACTCACACGGGAATAATCAGCCCCAGCATTTT.

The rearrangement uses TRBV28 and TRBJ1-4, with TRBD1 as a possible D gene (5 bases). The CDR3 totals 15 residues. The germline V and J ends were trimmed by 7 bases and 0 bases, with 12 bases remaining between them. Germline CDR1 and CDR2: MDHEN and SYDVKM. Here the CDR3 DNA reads TGTGCCAGCAATCAGGGTTGGTCAACTAATGAAAAACTGTTTTTT. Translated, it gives CASNQGWSTNEKLFF.

This CDR3 is CASSLFITQAYEQYF. In nucleotides, the CDR3 is TGTGCCAGCAGTTTATTTATAACGCAAGCCTACGAGCAGTACTTC. The rearrangement links TRBV27 to TRBJ2-7; D remains unclear. CDR3 length: 15 residues. Deletions cut 1 base from V and 2 bases from J, with 12 bases between. The germline CDR1 and CDR2 sequences are MNHEY and SMNVEV (reference sequence).

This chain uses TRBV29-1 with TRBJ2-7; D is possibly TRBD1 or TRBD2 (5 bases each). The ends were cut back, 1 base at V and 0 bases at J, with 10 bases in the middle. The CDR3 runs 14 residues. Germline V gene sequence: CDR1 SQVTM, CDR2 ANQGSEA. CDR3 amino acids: CSVEGGAASYEQYF. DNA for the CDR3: TGCAGCGTTGAAGGAGGGGCGGCCTCCTACGAGCAGTACTTC.

CDR3 DNA: TGTGCCAGCAGCGGTCAGCTACCCCCGGCAGATACGCAGTATTTT. It encodes CASSGQLPPADTQYF. The gene calls are TRBV5-4 and TRBJ2-3; D is undetermined. Germline CDR1 is SGHNT and CDR2 is YYREEE (reference sequence). The CDR3 contains 15 residues. Trimming removed 4 bases at V and 4 bases at J, with 16 bases between.